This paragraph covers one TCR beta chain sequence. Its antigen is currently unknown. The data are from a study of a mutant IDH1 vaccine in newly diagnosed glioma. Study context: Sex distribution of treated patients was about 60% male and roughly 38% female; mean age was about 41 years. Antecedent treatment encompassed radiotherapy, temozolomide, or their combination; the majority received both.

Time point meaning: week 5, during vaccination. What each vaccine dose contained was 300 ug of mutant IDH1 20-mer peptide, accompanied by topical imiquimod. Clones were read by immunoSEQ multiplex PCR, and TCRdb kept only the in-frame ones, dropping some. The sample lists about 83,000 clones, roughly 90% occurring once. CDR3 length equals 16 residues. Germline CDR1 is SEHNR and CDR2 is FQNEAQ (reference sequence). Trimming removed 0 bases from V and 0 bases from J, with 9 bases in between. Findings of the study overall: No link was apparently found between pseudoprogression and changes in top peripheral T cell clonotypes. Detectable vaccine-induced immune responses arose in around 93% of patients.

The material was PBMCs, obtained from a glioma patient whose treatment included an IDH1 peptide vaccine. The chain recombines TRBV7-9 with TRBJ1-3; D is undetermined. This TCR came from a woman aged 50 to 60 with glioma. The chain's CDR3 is CASSLAAGHSGNTIYF. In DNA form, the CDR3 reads TGTGCCAGCAGCTTAGCGGCAGGCCACTCTGGAAACACCATATATTTT.